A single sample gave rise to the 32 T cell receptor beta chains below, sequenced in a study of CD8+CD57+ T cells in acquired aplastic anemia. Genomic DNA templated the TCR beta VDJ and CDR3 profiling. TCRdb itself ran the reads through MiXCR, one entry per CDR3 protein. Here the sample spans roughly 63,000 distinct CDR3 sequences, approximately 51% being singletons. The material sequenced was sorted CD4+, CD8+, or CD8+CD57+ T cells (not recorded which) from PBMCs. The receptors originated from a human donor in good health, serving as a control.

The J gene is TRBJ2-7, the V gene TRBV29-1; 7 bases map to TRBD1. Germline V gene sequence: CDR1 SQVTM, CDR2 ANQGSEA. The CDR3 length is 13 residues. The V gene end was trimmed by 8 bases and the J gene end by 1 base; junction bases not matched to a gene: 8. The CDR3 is CSSPGQDSYEQYF. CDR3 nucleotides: TGCAGCAGTCCCGGACAGGATTCCTACGAGCAGTACTTC.

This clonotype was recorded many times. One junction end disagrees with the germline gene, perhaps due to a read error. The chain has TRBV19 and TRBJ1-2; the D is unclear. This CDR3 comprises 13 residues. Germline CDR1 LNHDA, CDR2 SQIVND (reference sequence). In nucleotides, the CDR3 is TGTGCCAGTAGTCTAGAGTATAACTATGGCTACACCTTC. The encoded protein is CASSLEYNYGYTF. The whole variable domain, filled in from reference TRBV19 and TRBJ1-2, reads DGGITQSPKYLFRKEGQNVTLSCEQNLNHDAMYWYRQDPGQGLRLIYYSQIVNDFQKGDIAEGYSVSREKKESFPLTVTSAQKNPTAFYLCASSLEYNYGYTFGSGTRLTVV.

CDR3 loop: CAISLDRNEKLFF. DNA for the CDR3: TGTGCCATCAGTTTGGACAGAAATGAAAAACTGTTTTTT. The chain employs TRBV10-3 and TRBJ2-2; the D gene is possibly TRBD1 (6 bases). Judging by the DNA end, TRBJ1-4 fits better; the J call may be wrong. The CDR3 is 13 residues long. Per germline, CDR1 ENHRY and CDR2 SYGVKD.

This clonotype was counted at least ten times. In DNA form, the CDR3 reads TGTGCCAGCAGTTTGTCACCGACTAGCGGGAGGACAGATACGCAGTATTTT. This gives the protein CASSLSPTSGRTDTQYF. This chain links TRBV27 with TRBJ2-3; 13 bases align to TRBD2. CDR1 and CDR2 from the germline V gene are MNHEY and SMNVEV (reference sequence). This CDR3 is 17 amino acids long. V shed 3 bases, J shed 3 bases, and the junction held 6 bases outside the gene matches.

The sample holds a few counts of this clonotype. The CDR3 region has the DNA TGTGCCAGCAGCAGGGGACAGGGCTACGAGCAGTACTTC. Protein product: CASSRGQGYEQYF. The V call is TRBV7-9, the J call TRBJ2-7; 9 nucleotides agree with TRBD1. The germline CDR1 and CDR2 sequences are SEHNR and FQNEAQ (reference sequence). The CDR3 totals 13 residues. The V gene end was trimmed by 5 bases and the J gene end by 3 bases; junction bases not matched to a gene: 2.

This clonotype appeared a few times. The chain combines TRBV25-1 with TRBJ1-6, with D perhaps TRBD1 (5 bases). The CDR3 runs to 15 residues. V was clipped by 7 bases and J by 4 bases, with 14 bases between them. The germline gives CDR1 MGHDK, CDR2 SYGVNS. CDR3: CASTARAGYNSPLHF. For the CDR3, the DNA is TGTGCCAGCACGGCCAGGGCGGGGTATAATTCACCCCTCCACTTT.

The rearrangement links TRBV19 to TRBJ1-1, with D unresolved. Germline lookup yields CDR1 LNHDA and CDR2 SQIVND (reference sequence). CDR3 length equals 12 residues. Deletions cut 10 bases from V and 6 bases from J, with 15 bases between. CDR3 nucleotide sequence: TGTGCCACCAAGGAGGGAAGGGCTGAAGCTTTCTTT. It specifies CATKEGRAEAFF.

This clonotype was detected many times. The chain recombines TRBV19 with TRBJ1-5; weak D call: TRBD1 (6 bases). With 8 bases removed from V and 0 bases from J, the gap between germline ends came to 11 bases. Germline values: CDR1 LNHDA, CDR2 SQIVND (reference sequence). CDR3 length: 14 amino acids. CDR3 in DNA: TGTGCCAGTGGACAGACAAATAGCAATCAGCCCCAGCATTTT. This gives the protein CASGQTNSNQPQHF.

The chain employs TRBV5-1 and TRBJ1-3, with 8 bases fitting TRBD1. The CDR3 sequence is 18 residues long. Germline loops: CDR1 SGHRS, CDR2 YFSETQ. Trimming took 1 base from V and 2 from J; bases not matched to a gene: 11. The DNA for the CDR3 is TGCGCCAGCAGCTTGAGACAGGGGCAGGGATTCACTGGAAACACCATATATTTT. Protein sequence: CASSLRQGQGFTGNTIYF. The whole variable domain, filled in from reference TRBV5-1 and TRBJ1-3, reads KAGVTQTPRYLIKTRGQQVTLSCSPISGHRSVSWYQQTPGQGLQFLFEYFSETQRNKGNFPGRFSGRQFSNSRSEMNVSTLELGDSALYLCASSLRQGQGFTGNTIYFGEGSWLTVV.

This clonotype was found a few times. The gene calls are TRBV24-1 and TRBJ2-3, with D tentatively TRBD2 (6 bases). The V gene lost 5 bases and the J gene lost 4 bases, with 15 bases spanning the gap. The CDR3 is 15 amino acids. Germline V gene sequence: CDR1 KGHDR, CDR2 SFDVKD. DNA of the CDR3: TGTGCCACCAGTGCACGGGGGATAAGTGCAGATACGCAGTATTTT. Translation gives CATSARGISADTQYF.

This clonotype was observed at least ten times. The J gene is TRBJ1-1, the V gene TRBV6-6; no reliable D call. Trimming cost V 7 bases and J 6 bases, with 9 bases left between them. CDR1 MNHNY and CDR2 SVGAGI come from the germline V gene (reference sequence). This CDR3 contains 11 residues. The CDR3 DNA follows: TGTGCCAGCAATCACGGGGCTGAAGCTTTCTTT. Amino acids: CASNHGAEAFF.

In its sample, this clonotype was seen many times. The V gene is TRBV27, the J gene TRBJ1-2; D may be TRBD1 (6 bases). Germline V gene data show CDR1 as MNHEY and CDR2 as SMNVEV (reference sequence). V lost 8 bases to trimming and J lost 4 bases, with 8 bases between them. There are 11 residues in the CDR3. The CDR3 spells CASGGGYGYTF. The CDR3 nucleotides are TGTGCCAGCGGAGGGGGCTATGGCTACACCTTC.

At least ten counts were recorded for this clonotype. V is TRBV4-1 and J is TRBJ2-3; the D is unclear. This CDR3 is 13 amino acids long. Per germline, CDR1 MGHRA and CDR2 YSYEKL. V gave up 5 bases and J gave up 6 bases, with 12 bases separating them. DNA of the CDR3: TGCGCCAGCAGCACGACTTCCCCGGATACGCAGTATTTT. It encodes CASSTTSPDTQYF.

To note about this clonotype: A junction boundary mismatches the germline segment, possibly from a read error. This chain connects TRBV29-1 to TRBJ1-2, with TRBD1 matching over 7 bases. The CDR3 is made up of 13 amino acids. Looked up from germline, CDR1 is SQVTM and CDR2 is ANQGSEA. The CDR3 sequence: CSVEEQGQFGYTF. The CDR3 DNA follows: TGCAGCGTCGAAGAACAGGGGCAGTTTGGCTACACCTTC.

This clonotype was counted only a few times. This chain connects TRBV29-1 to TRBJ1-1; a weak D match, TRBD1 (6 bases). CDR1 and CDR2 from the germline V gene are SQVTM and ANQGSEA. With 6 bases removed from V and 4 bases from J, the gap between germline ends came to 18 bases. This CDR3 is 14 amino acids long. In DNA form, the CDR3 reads TGCAGCGTCATACAGGGAGGTGGGGGCACTGAAGCTTTCTTT. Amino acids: CSVIQGGGGTEAFF.

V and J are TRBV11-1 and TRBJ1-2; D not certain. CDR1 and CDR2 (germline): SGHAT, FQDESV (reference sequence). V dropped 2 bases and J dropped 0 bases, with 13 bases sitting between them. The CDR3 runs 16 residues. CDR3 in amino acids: CASSLPLRSTNYGYTF. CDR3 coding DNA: TGTGCCAGCAGCTTACCCCTAAGAAGCACTAACTATGGCTACACCTTC.

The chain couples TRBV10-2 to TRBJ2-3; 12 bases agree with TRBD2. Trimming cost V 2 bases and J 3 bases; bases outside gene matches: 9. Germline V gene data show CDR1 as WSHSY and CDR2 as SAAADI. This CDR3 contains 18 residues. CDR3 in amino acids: CASSEGLAGGPGTDTQYF. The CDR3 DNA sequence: TGCGCCAGCAGTGAGGGCCTAGCGGGGGGGCCGGGGACAGATACGCAGTATTTT.

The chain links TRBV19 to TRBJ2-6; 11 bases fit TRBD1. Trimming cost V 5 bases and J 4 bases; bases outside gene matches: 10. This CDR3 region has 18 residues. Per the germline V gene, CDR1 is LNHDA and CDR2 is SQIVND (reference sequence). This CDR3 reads CASSAGTGGLTGANVLTF. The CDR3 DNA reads TGTGCCAGTAGTGCCGGGACAGGGGGTCTCACCGGGGCCAACGTCCTGACTTTC.

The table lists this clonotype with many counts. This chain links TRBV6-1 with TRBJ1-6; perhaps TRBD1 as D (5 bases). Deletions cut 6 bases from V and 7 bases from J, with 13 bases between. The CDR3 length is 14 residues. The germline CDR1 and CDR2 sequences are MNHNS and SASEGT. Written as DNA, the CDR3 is TGTGCCAGCAGCCCAGGGTTTGGGAATTCACCCCTCCACTTT. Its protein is CASSPGFGNSPLHF.

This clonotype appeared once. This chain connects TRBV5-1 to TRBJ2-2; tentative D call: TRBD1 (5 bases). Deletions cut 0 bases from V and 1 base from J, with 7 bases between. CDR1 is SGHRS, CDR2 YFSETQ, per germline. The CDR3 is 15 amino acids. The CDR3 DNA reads TGCGCCAGCAGCTTGGCACAGGAGAACACCGGGGAGCTGTTTTTT. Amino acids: CASSLAQENTGELFF.

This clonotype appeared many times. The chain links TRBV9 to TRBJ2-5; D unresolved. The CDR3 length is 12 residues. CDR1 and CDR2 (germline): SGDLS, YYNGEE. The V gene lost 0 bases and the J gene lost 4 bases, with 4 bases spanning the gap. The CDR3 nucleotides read TGTGCCAGCAGCGTAGTTGGAGAGACCCAGTACTTC. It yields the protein CASSVVGETQYF.

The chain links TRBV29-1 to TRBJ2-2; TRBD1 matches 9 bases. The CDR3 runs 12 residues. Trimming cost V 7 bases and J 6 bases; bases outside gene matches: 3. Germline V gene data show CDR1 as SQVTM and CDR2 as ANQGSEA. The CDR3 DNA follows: TGCAGCGCTGGACAGGGGTCCGGGGAGCTGTTTTTT. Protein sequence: CSAGQGSGELFF.

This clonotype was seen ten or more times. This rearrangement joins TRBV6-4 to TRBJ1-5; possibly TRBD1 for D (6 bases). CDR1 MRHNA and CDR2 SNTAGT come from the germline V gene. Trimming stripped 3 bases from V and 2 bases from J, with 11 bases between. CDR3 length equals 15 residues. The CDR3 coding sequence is TGTGCCAGCAGTGAGGTTGCAGGGGGCAATCAGCCCCAGCATTTT. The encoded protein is CASSEVAGGNQPQHF.

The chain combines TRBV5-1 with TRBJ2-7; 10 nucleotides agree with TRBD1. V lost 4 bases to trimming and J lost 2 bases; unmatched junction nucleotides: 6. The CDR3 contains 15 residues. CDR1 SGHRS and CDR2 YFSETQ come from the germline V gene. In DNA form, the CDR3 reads TGCGCCAGCAGCATGAGGACAGGGGGGCCCTACGAGCAGTACTTC. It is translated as CASSMRTGGPYEQYF.

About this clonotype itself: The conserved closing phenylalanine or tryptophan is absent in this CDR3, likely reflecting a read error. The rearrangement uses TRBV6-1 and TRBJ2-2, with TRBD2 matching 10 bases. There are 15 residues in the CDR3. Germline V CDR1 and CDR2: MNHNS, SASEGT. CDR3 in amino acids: CASSFGTSAPGELFL. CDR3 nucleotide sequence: TGCGCCAGCAGCTTCGGGACTAGCGCCCCCGGGGAGCTGTTTCTT.

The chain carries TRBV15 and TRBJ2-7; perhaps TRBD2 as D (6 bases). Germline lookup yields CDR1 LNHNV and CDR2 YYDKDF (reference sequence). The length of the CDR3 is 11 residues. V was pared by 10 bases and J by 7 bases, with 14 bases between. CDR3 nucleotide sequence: TGTGCCAGCACCGCTGGGGGGGAGCAGTACTTC. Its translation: CASTAGGEQYF.

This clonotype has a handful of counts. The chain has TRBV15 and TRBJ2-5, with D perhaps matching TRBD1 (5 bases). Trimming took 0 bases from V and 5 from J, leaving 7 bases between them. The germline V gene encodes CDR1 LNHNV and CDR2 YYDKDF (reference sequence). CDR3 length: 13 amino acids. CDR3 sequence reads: CATSRDRAETQYF. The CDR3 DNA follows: TGTGCCACCAGCAGAGACAGGGCGGAGACCCAGTACTTC.

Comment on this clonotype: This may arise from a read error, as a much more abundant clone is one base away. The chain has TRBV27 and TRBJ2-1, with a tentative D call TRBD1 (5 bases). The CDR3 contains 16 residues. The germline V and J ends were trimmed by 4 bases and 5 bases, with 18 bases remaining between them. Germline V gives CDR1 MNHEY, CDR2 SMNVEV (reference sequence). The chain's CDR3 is CASSSQGQALHNEQFF. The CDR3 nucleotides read TGTGCCAGCAGTTCTCAGGGCCAAGCCCTTCACAATGAGCAGTTCTTC.

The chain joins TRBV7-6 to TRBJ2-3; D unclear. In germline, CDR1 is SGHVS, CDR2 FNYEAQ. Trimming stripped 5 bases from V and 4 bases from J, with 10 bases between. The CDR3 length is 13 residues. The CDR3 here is CASSLRVADTQYF. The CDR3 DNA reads TGTGCCAGCAGCCTCCGAGTTGCAGATACGCAGTATTTT. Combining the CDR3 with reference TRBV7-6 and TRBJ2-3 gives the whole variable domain GAGVSQSPRYKVTKRGQDVALRCDPISGHVSLYWYRQALGQGPEFLTYFNYEAQQDKSGLPNDRFSAERPEGSISTLTIQRTEQRDSAMYRCASSLRVADTQYFGPGTRLTVL.

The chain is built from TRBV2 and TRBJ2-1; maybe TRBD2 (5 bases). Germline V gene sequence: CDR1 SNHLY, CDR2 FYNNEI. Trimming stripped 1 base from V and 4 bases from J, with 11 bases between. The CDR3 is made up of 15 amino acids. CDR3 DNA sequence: TGTGCCAGCAGTGAAGACGGGGTTAGTTACAATGAGCAGTTCTTC. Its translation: CASSEDGVSYNEQFF. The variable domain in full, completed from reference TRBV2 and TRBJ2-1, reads EPEVTQTPSHQVTQMGQEVILRCVPISNHLYFYWYRQILGQKVEFLVSFYNNEISEKSEIFDDQFSVERPDGSNFTLKIRSTKLEDSAMYFCASSEDGVSYNEQFFGPGTRLTVL.

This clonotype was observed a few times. The CDR3 DNA sequence: TGCAGCGTTGGCAGGAGCTCCTACGAGCAGTACTTC. This sequence encodes CSVGRSSYEQYF. J is TRBJ2-7 and V is TRBV29-1; D unresolved. This CDR3 spans 12 amino acids. V lost 4 bases and J 0 bases, leaving 7 bases between the germline ends. Looked up from germline, CDR1 is SQVTM and CDR2 is ANQGSEA.

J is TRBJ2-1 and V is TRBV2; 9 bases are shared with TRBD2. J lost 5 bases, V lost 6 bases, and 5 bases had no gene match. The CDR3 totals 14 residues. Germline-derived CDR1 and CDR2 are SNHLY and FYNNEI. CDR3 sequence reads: CASSSGLANNEQFF. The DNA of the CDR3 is TGTGCCAGCAGCTCGGGACTAGCCAACAATGAGCAGTTCTTC.